These 10 T cell receptor beta chains were sequenced from one sample in a study of CD8 T cells in Susac syndrome. The RNA input was roughly 0.45 to 1 ug, and it was reverse transcribed with random hexamers. Each CDR3 protein gets one entry after TCRdb re-called the immunoSEQ multiplex PCR reads with MiXCR. The sample shows tens of thousands of distinct CDR3 sequences, 96% of them seen only once. Sequencing input: CD4+ T cells from PBMCs. These receptors were obtained from a human donor with multiple sclerosis.

The chain joins TRBV7-2 to TRBJ2-1, with D tentatively TRBD1 or TRBD2 (6 bases each). V dropped 2 bases and J dropped 0 bases, with 14 bases sitting between them. CDR1 and CDR2 from the germline V gene are SGHTA and FQGNSA. The CDR3 consists of 17 residues. CDR3 in DNA: TGTGCCAGCAGCTTACTTCTTGGAGGGGGCTCCTACAATGAGCAGTTCTTC. It codes for CASSLLLGGGSYNEQFF.

The rearrangement links TRBV12-3 or TRBV12-4 to TRBJ2-2; D gene uncertain. With 5 bases removed from V and 2 bases from J, the gap between germline ends came to 12 bases. CDR3 length equals 15 residues. The CDR3: CASSLPRINTGELFF. The CDR3 coding sequence is TGTGCCAGCAGTCTCCCTAGAATCAACACCGGGGAGCTGTTTTTT.

This sequence joins TRBV29-1 and TRBJ1-5; 9 bases line up with TRBD1. This CDR3 spans 15 amino acids. CDR1 SQVTM and CDR2 ANQGSEA come from the germline V gene. V shed 6 bases and J 3 bases; nucleotides not matched to a gene: 9. The CDR3 region is CSVTRGQGPNQPQHF. The CDR3 coding sequence is TGCAGCGTAACCCGAGGACAGGGGCCCAATCAGCCCCAGCATTTT.

The chain joins TRBV10-3 to TRBJ2-7; 7 positions match TRBD1. The CDR3 spans 12 residues. V shed 4 bases, J shed 3 bases, and the junction held 0 bases outside the gene matches. Germline V gene lookup returns CDR1 ENHRY and CDR2 SYGVKD. The CDR3 is CAISGQGYEQYF. The DNA of the CDR3 is TGTGCCATCAGTGGACAGGGCTACGAGCAGTACTTC.

The chain employs TRBV6-2 or TRBV6-3 and TRBJ2-1; no reliable D call. V lost 6 bases to trimming and J lost 5 bases, with 5 bases between them. The germline gives CDR1 MNHEY, CDR2 SVGEGT. This CDR3 comprises 11 residues. The CDR3 DNA reads TGTGCCAGCAGGGATAACAATGAGCAGTTCTTC. Translation gives CASRDNNEQFF.

The chain is built from TRBV11-3 and TRBJ2-5; 7 positions match TRBD1. This CDR3 comprises 16 residues. In germline, CDR1 is SGHNT, CDR2 YENEEA. Losses at the gene ends were 3 bases for V and 5 bases for J; bases not matched to a gene: 12. The CDR3 sequence is CASSLRDRRGGETQYF. CDR3 sequence (DNA): TGTGCCAGCAGCTTGAGGGACAGACGAGGCGGTGAGACCCAGTACTTC.

This chain connects TRBV7-9 to TRBJ1-6; 10 bases are shared with TRBD1. Per germline, CDR1 SEHNR and CDR2 FQNEAQ (reference sequence). The CDR3 has 15 amino acids. Trimming took 5 bases from V and 10 from J; bases not matched to a gene: 8. The CDR3 nucleotides read TGTGCCAGCAGCGCATCGGGACAGGGGAGCTCACCCCTCCACTTT. Amino acid sequence: CASSASGQGSSPLHF.

The V call is TRBV7-2, the J call TRBJ1-5; 8 bases fit TRBD1. This CDR3 spans 19 amino acids. Per the germline V gene, CDR1 is SGHTA and CDR2 is FQGNSA. J lost 6 bases, V lost 2 bases, and 18 bases had no gene match. The CDR3 region has the DNA TGTGCCAGCAGCTTATTTTCCGGGACAGGACCTTTGGCGGGTCAGCCCCAGCATTTT. As protein: CASSLFSGTGPLAGQPQHF.

This chain links TRBV28 with TRBJ1-4; a possible D gene is TRBD1 (6 bases). The CDR3 is 15 residues long. Germline V gives CDR1 MDHEN, CDR2 SYDVKM. V lost 5 bases, J lost 7 bases, and 17 bases lay in between. The CDR3 nucleotides are TGTGCCAGCAGTCCGACCGGGGGGCTGTCTGAAAAACTGTTTTTT. Protein product: CASSPTGGLSEKLFF. Variable domain in full (rest from reference TRBV28 and TRBJ1-4): DVKVTQSSRYLVKRTGEKVFLECVQDMDHENMFWYRQDPGLGLRLIYFSYDVKMKEKGDIPEGYSVSREKKERFSLILESASTNQTSMYLCASSPTGGLSEKLFFGSGTQLSVL.

This chain links TRBV3-1 with TRBJ1-1; D is unresolved. The V gene lost 2 bases and the J gene lost 5 bases, with 9 bases spanning the gap. Germline CDR1 reads LGHDT; CDR2 reads YNNKEL (reference sequence). CDR3 length equals 13 residues. This chain's CDR3 is CASSQLEGTEAFF. DNA of the CDR3: TGTGCCAGCAGCCAATTAGAAGGAACTGAAGCTTTCTTT. The complete variable domain, with remaining parts taken from reference TRBV3-1 and TRBJ1-1, reads DTAVSQTPKYLVTQMGNDKSIKCEQNLGHDTMYWYKQDSKKFLKIMFSYNNKELIINETVPNRFSPKSPDKAHLNLHINSLELGDSAVYFCASSQLEGTEAFFGQGTRLTVV.